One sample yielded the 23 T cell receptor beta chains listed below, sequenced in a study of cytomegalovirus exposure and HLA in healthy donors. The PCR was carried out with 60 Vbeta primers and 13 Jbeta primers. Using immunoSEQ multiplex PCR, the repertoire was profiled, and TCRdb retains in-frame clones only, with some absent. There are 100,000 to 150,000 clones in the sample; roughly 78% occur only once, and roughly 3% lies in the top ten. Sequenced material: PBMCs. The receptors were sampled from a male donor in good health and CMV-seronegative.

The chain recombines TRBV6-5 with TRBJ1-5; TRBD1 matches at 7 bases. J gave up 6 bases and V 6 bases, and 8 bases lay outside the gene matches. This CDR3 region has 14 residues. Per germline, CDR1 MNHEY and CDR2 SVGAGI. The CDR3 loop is CASSRYRGGQPQHF. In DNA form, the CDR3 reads TGTGCCAGCAGCCGATACAGGGGAGGTCAGCCCCAGCATTTT.

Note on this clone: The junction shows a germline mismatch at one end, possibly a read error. The chain's CDR3 is CASSLRRGPGANGLTF. As DNA, the CDR3 is TGTGCCAGCAGTTTACGGCGGGGGCCTGGGGCCAACGGCCTGACTTTC. The V gene is TRBV27, the J gene TRBJ2-6; a possible D gene is TRBD2 (7 bases). This CDR3 spans 16 amino acids. The germline V gene encodes CDR1 MNHEY and CDR2 SMNVEV (reference sequence).

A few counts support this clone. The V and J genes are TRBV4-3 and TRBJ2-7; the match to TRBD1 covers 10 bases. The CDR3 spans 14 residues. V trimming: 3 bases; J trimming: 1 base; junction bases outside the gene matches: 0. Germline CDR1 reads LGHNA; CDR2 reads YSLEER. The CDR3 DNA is TGCGCCAGCAGCCAGGGACAGGGGTCCTACGAGCAGTACTTC. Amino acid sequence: CASSQGQGSYEQYF.

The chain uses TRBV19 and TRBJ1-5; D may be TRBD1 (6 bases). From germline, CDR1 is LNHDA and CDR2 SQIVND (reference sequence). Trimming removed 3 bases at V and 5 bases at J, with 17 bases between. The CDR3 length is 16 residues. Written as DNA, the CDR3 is TGTGCCAGTAGTATCGGTCGGGACAACAGGCATCAGCCCCAGCATTTT. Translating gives CASSIGRDNRHQPQHF.

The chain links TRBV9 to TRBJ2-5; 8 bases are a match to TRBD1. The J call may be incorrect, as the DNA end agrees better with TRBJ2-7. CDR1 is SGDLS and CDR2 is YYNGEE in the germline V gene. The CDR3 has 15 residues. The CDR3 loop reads CASSATGGSTYEQYF. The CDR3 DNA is TGTGCCAGCAGCGCCACAGGGGGTTCTACCTACGAGCAGTACTTC.

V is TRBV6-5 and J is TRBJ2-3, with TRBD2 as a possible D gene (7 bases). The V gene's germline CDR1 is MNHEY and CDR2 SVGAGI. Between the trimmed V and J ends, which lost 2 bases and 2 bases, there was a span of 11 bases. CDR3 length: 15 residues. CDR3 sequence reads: CASSYGGAVTDTQYF. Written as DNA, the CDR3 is TGTGCCAGCAGTTACGGGGGGGCGGTCACAGATACGCAGTATTTT.

CDR3 DNA sequence: TGTGCCAGCAGTCAAGCGGGAGAGGAGACCCAGTACTTC. Translated: CASSQAGEETQYF. This chain uses TRBV7-7 with TRBJ2-5; 8 bases agree with TRBD2. The junction had 5 bases not matched to a gene; V was cut back by 6 bases and J by 5 bases. The CDR3 spans 13 residues. Germline assignment: CDR1 SSHAT and CDR2 FNYEAQ (reference sequence).

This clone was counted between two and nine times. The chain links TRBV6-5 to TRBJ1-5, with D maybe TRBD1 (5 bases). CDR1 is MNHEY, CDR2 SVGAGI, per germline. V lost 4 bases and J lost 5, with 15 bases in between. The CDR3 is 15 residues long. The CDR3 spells CASSSARGHYQPQHF. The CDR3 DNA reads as TGTGCCAGCAGTTCTGCAAGGGGCCACTATCAGCCCCAGCATTTT.

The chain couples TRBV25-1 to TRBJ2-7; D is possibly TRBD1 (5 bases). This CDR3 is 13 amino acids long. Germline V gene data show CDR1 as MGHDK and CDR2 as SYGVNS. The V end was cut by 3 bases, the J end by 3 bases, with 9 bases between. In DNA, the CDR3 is TGTGCCAGCAGTGAGCCAGGGTTCTACGAGCAGTACTTC. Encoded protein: CASSEPGFYEQYF.

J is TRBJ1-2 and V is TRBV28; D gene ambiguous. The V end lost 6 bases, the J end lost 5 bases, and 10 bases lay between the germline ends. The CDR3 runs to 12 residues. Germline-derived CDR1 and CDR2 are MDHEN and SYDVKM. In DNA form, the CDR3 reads TGTGCCAGCAGCTGGGCCAAATATGGCTACACCTTC. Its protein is CASSWAKYGYTF.

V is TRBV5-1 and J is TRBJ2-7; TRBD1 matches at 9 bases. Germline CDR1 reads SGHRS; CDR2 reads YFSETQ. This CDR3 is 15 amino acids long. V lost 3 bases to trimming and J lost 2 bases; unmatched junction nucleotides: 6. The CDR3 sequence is CASSSGQGKTYEQYF. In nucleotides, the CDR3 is TGCGCCAGCAGCTCGGGACAGGGCAAAACCTACGAGCAGTACTTC.

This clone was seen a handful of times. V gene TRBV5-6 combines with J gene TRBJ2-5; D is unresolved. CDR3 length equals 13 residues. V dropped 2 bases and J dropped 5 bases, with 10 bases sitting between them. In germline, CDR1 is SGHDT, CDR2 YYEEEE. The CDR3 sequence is CASSFLPRETQYF. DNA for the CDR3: TGTGCCAGCAGCTTCTTGCCCCGGGAGACCCAGTACTTC.

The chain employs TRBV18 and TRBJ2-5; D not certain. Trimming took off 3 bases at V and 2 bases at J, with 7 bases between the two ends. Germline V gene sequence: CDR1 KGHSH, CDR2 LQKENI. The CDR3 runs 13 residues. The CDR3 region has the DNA TGTGCCAGCTCACCTTCCGGGCAAGAGACCCAGTACTTC. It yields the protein CASSPSGQETQYF.

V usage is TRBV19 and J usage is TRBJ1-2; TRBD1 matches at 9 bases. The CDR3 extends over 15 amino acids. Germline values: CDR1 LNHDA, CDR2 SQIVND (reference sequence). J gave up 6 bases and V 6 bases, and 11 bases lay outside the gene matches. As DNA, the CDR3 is TGTGCCAGTAGGTTAACGTGGGGGACAGGGAATGGCTACACCTTC. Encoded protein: CASRLTWGTGNGYTF.

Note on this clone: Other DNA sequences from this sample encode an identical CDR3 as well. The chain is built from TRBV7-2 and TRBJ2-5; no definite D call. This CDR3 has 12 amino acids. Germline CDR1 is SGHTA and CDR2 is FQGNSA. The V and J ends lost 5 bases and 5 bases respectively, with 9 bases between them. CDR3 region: CASSLSEETQYF. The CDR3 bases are TGTGCCAGCAGCCTTTCCGAGGAGACCCAGTACTTC. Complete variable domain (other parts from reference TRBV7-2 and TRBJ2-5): GAGVSQSPSNKVTEKGKDVELRCDPISGHTALYWYRQSLGQGLEFLIYFQGNSAPDKSGLPSDRFSAERTGGSVSTLTIQRTQQEDSAVYLCASSLSEETQYFGPGTRLLVL.

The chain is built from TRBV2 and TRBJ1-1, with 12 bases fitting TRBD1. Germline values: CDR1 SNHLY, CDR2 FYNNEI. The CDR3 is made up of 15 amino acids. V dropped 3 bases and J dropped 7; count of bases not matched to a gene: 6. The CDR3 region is CASSETGQGAVEAFF. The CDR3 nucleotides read TGTGCCAGCAGTGAGACGGGACAGGGGGCGGTTGAAGCTTTCTTT.

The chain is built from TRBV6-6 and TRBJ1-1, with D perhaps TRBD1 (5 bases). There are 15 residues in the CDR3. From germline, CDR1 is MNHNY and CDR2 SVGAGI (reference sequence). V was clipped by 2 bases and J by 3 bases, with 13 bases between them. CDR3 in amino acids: CASSYPGVVDTEAFF. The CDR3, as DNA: TGTGCCAGCAGTTACCCGGGGGTTGTTGACACTGAAGCTTTCTTT.

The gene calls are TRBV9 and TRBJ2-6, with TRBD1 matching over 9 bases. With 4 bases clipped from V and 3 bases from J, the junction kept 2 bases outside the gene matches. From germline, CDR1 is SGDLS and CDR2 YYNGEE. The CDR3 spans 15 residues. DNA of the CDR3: TGTGCCAGCAGCCGGGACAGGGTTGGGGCCAACGTCCTGACTTTC. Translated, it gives CASSRDRVGANVLTF.

DNA of the CDR3: TGTGCCAGCAGTGTCGCAGGGGCAGGGGGCACAGATACGCAGTATTTT. It specifies CASSVAGAGGTDTQYF. The chain carries TRBV6-4 and TRBJ2-3; D perhaps matches TRBD1 (6 bases). V lost 4 bases, J lost 1 base, and 15 bases lay in between. CDR1 is MRHNA, CDR2 SNTAGT, per germline. The CDR3 spans 16 residues.

CDR3 loop: CASKAGLTEAFF. CDR3 bases: TGTGCCAGCAAGGCAGGGCTCACTGAAGCTTTCTTT. V is TRBV25-1 and J is TRBJ1-1; possibly TRBD1 for D (5 bases). Per germline, CDR1 MGHDK and CDR2 SYGVNS. The V and J ends lost 7 bases and 4 bases respectively, with 10 bases between them. This CDR3 comprises 12 residues.

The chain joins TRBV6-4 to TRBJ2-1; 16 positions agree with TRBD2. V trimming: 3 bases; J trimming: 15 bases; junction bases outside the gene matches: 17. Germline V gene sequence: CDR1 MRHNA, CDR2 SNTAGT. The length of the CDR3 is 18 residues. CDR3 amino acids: CASSENPPGLAGGSRMFF. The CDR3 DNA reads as TGTGCCAGCAGTGAAAATCCTCCGGGACTAGCGGGGGGGTCTCGGATGTTCTTC.

The CDR3 is CASSLPGGTDTQYF. The CDR3, as DNA: TGTGCCAGCAGCTTACCAGGGGGCACAGATACGCAGTATTTT. J is TRBJ2-3 and V is TRBV7-9; D may be TRBD1 (6 bases). This CDR3 has 14 amino acids. Germline CDR1 SEHNR, CDR2 FQNEAQ (reference sequence). Deletions cut 2 bases from V and 1 base from J, with 7 bases between.

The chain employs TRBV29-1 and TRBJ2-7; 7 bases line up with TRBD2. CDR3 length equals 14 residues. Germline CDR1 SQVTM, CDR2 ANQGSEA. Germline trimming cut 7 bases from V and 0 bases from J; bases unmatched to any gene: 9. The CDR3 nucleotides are TGCAGCGCCGGCGGGCGGGGGAGCTCCTACGAGCAGTACTTC. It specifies CSAGGRGSSYEQYF.